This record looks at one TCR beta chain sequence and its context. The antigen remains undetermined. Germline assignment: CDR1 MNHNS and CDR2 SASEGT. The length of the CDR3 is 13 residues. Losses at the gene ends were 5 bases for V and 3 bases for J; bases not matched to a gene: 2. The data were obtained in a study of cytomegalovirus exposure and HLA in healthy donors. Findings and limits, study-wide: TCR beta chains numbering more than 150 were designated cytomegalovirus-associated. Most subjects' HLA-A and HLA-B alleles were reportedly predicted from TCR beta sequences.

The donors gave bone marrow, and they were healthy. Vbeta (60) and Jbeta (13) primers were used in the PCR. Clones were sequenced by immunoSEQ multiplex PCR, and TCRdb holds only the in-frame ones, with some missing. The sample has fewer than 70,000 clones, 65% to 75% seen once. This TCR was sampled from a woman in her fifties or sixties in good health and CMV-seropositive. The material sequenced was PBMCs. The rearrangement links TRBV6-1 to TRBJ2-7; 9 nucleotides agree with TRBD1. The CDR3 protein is CASSRTGDYEQYF. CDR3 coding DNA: TGTGCCAGCAGTCGGACAGGGGACTACGAGCAGTACTTC.